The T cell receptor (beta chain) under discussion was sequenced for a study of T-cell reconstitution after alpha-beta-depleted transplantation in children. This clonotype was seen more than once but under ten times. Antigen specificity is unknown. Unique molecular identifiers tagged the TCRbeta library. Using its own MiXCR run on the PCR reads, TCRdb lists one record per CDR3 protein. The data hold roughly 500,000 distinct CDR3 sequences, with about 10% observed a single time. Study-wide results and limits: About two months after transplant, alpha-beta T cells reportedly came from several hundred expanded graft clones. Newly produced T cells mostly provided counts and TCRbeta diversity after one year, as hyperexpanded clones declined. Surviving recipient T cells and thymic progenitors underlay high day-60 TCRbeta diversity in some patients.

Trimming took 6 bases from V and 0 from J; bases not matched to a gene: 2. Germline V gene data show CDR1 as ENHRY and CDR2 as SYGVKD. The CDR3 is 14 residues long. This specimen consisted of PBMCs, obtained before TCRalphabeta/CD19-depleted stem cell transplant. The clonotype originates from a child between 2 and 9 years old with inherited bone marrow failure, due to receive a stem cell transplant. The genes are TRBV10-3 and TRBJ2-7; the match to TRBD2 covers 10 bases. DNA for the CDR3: TGTGCCATCAGAGCGGGAGGGAGCTCCTACGAGCAGTACTTC. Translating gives CAIRAGGSSYEQYF.